This is a list of T cell receptor beta chains from one sample in a study of blood T cell repertoires in COVID-19. Profiled with immunoSEQ multiplex PCR; TCRdb holds only in-frame clones, not every one. The sample shows roughly 160,000 clones, 70% to 90% of them seen only once. Sequenced material: peripheral blood. All receptors come from an elderly woman with COVID-19, enrolled during active disease. The CDR3 runs from the conserved cysteine through the conserved F or W. The D gene is left open where the match is weak. Some rows mark clone size as missing; the rest say once, few, many or name a class of expanded clone.

D gene,clone size,J gene,V gene,CDR3 protein,CDR3 DNA
TRBD2,once,TRBJ2-3,TRBV6-4,CASSVLAGVAPDTQYF,TGTGCCAGCAGTGTACTAGCGGGGGTCGCGCCAGATACGCAGTATTTT
TRBD1,-,TRBJ2-5,TRBV29-1,CSVLTGGETQYF,TGCAGCGTTTTGACAGGGGGGGAGACCCAGTACTTC
-,-,TRBJ2-7,TRBV6-5,CASSYTLAGSYEQYF,TGTGCCAGCAGTTACACACTAGCCGGCTCCTACGAGCAGTACTTC
-,-,TRBJ2-6,TRBV5-1,CASNPMGGSGANVLTF,TGCGCCAGCAACCCTATGGGGGGCTCTGGGGCCAACGTCCTGACTTTC
-,few,TRBJ2-2,TRBV5-1,CASSLVAAGNTGELFF,TGCGCCAGCAGCTTGGTGGCAGCGGGCAACACCGGGGAGCTGTTTTTT
-,few,TRBJ2-7,TRBV12-3/TRBV12-4,CASSTVYEQYF,TGTGCCAGCAGTACGGTTTACGAGCAGTACTTC
-,-,TRBJ2-7,TRBV23-1,CASSPRRGSYEQYF,TGCGCCAGCAGTCCTCGAAGGGGCTCCTACGAGCAGTACTTC
-,-,TRBJ1-1,TRBV3-1/TRBV3-2,CASSPHTNTEAFF,TGTGCCAGCAGCCCGCACACGAACACTGAAGCTTTCTTT
TRBD2,-,TRBJ2-4,TRBV4-2,CASSQGGGLLAKNIQYF,TGTGCCAGCAGCCAAGGGGGGGGACTCTTAGCCAAAAACATTCAGTACTTC
-,-,TRBJ2-1,TRBV6-4,CASRQTVSSYNEQFF,TGTGCCAGCAGGCAAACGGTTAGCTCCTACAATGAGCAGTTCTTC
TRBD1,once,TRBJ1-2,TRBV2,CASTGQFLSGYTF,TGTGCCAGCACGGGACAGTTTTTATCCGGCTACACCTTC
-,-,TRBJ2-5,TRBV5-1,CASSLAAGRQETQYF,TGCGCCAGCAGCTTGGCCGCGGGACGGCAAGAGACCCAGTACTTC
-,-,TRBJ2-2,TRBV11-3,CASSLGSGNTGELFF,TGTGCCAGCAGCTTGGGTAGCGGGAACACCGGGGAGCTGTTTTTT
-,-,TRBJ1-6,TRBV6-5,CAAGVRGDSPLHF,TGTGCCGCAGGGGTCCGGGGGGATTCACCCCTCCACTTT
-,-,TRBJ1-2,TRBV28,CASTQRDTSYGYTF,TGTGCCAGCACCCAACGGGACACCTCGTATGGCTACACCTTC
TRBD1,-,TRBJ1-6,TRBV5-6,CASSVRTGHSPLHF,TGTGCCAGCAGCGTCCGGACAGGGCATTCACCCCTCCACTTT
TRBD2,-,TRBJ2-7,TRBV3-1/TRBV3-2,CASSPSSGGINEQYF,TGTGCCAGCAGCCCCTCCAGCGGGGGGATCAACGAGCAGTACTTC
TRBD2,once,TRBJ2-3,TRBV5-1,CASSWTTSGGGTDTQYF,TGCGCCAGCAGCTGGACGACTAGCGGGGGAGGAACAGATACGCAGTATTTT
TRBD1,-,TRBJ2-1,TRBV18,CASSPGTGTYEQFF,TGTGCCAGCTCGCCCGGGACAGGGACGTATGAGCAGTTCTTC
-,-,TRBJ1-5,TRBV6-1,CASSESWNRNYQPQHF,TGTGCCAGCAGTGAGTCCTGGAACAGGAACTATCAGCCCCAGCATTTT
TRBD2,-,TRBJ2-7,TRBV14,CASSPGLHYEQYF,TGTGCCAGCAGCCCGGGACTACACTACGAGCAGTACTTC
-,-,TRBJ2-2,TRBV7-7,CASSLVAANTGELFF,TGTGCTAGCAGCTTAGTTGCGGCGAACACCGGGGAGCTGTTTTTT
-,once,TRBJ1-1,TRBV6-5,CASRPPRVMNTEAFF,TGTGCCAGCAGGCCTCCCAGGGTTATGAACACTGAAGCTTTCTTT
TRBD1,-,TRBJ1-2,TRBV9,CASSPDRGQDYGYTF,TGTGCCAGCAGCCCGGACAGGGGGCAAGACTATGGCTACACCTTC
-,-,TRBJ2-5,TRBV28,CASSFHSSQETQYF,TGTGCCAGCAGTTTCCACAGTTCCCAAGAGACCCAGTACTTC
-,-,TRBJ2-7,TRBV19,CASSMSQGGTYEQYF,TGTGCCAGTAGTATGTCCCAGGGGGGAACCTACGAGCAGTACTTC
TRBD2,once,TRBJ2-2,TRBV19,CASSSGRTNTGELFF,TGTGCCAGTAGTAGCGGGAGGACTAACACCGGGGAGCTGTTTTTT
-,-,TRBJ1-1,TRBV2,CASSVWQKEAFF,TGTGCCAGCAGTGTTTGGCAGAAGGAGGCTTTCTTT
-,-,TRBJ1-5,TRBV2,CASSRGGQPQHF,TGTGCCAGCAGTAGGGGGGGTCAGCCCCAGCATTTT
-,few,TRBJ1-1,TRBV7-8,CASSWGQAANTEAFF,TGTGCCAGCAGCTGGGGCCAGGCCGCGAACACTGAAGCTTTCTTT
TRBD2,-,TRBJ2-5,TRBV2,CASSWTSGAQETQYF,TGTGCCAGCAGTTGGACTAGCGGGGCACAAGAGACCCAGTACTTC
-,-,TRBJ2-2,TRBV19,CASSIAGLREFGELFF,TGTGCCAGTAGTATAGCCGGACTAAGGGAGTTCGGGGAGCTGTTTTTT
TRBD2,-,TRBJ2-1,TRBV19,CASTAGGSSYNEQFF,TGTGCCAGTACCGCGGGGGGGAGCTCCTACAATGAGCAGTTCTTC
-,once,TRBJ1-1,TRBV2,CATEVEMNTEAFF,TGTGCCACTGAAGTCGAGATGAACACTGAAGCTTTCTTT
TRBD2,-,TRBJ2-5,TRBV2,CASSEAPGLEETQYF,TGTGCCAGCAGTGAAGCCCCGGGACTAGAAGAGACCCAGTACTTC
-,-,TRBJ2-5,TRBV12-3/TRBV12-4,CASSPTRRGTQYF,TGTGCCAGCAGTCCCACTCGGAGGGGGACCCAGTACTTC
-,-,TRBJ1-2,TRBV28,CASSSGGAGNYGYTF,TGTGCCAGCAGTTCGGGGGGGGCTGGTAACTATGGCTACACCTTC
TRBD2,-,TRBJ2-5,TRBV10-2,CASSGGGAAGQETQYF,TGCGCCAGCAGTGGGGGAGGGGCAGCGGGACAAGAGACCCAGTACTTC
-,-,TRBJ2-7,TRBV7-9,CASSLDSTYEQYF,TGTGCCAGCAGCTTGGACAGTACCTACGAGCAGTACTTC
TRBD1,few,TRBJ2-2,TRBV11-2,CASSRLQGSGELFF,TGTGCCAGCAGCCGTCTACAGGGGTCCGGGGAGCTGTTTTTT
-,-,TRBJ1-1,TRBV15,CATSRDEAQTEAFF,TGTGCCACCAGCAGAGACGAGGCGCAGACTGAAGCTTTCTTT
TRBD1,-,TRBJ2-6,TRBV5-1,CASSLAGTGASGANVLTF,TGCGCCAGCAGCTTGGCCGGGACAGGGGCCTCTGGGGCCAACGTCCTGACTTTC